This is a list of T cell receptor beta chains from one sample in a study of blood T cell repertoires in COVID-19. Using immunoSEQ multiplex PCR, the repertoire was profiled, and TCRdb retains in-frame clones only, with some absent. Found here are 50,000 to 60,000 clones, about nine tenths of them singletons; the top ten hold roughly 10%. The source material was peripheral blood. The source of these receptors is a man older than 75 with active or convalescent COVID-19. Both conserved end residues are part of each CDR3. The D gene is left open where the match is weak. Only part of the rows carry a size: once, few, many, or a class if the clone is expanded.

clone size | J gene | V gene | D gene | CDR3 DNA | CDR3 protein
NA | TRBJ1-6 | TRBV15 | TRBD1 | TGTGCCACCAGCAGAGAACGACAGGGGGTCTATGTAGTTTCCTATAATTCACCCCTCCACTTT | CATSRERQGVYVVSYNSPLHF
NA | TRBJ2-3 | TRBV10-3 | NA | TGTGCCATCAGTGAGTCAGAGACAGGAAGCACAGATACGCAGTATTTT | CAISESETGSTDTQYF
few | TRBJ1-2 | TRBV19 | NA | TGTGCCAGTAGTATCGGGAAGCTTCGACGACAGGCGTATGGCTACACCTTC | CASSIGKLRRQAYGYTF
NA | TRBJ1-1 | TRBV3-1/TRBV3-2 | NA | TGTGCCAGCAGCCAGGGACTTCAGAACACTGAAGCTTTCTTT | CASSQGLQNTEAFF
NA | TRBJ1-1 | TRBV2 | NA | TGTGCCAGCAGAAAGCAGGGTATCACTGAAGCTTTCTTT | CASRKQGITEAFF
NA | TRBJ1-5 | TRBV6-5 | NA | TGTGCCAGCAGCCTCGGTAATCAGCCCCAGCATTTT | CASSLGNQPQHF
NA | TRBJ2-2 | TRBV5-1 | TRBD2 | TGCGCCAGCAGCTCCTCGACTAGCTGGGCCGGGGAGCTGTTTTTT | CASSSSTSWAGELFF
NA | TRBJ2-7 | TRBV15 | TRBD1 | TGTGCCACCGGACAGGGACAGGTCTCCTACGAGCAGTACTTC | CATGQGQVSYEQYF
NA | TRBJ1-5 | TRBV6-6 | TRBD1 | TGTGCCAGCAGTCGTCCTTCGTGGGACAGCCAGAATCAGCCCCAGCATTTT | CASSRPSWDSQNQPQHF
few | TRBJ1-1 | TRBV28 | NA | TGTGCCAGCAGTTTCGGGAGTCGGGATTACACTGAAGCTTTCTTT | CASSFGSRDYTEAFF
NA | TRBJ2-7 | TRBV7-9 | TRBD1 | TGTGCCAGCAGACCCCGACAGGGATTTCCCTACGAGCAGTACTTC | CASRPRQGFPYEQYF
NA | TRBJ1-2 | TRBV27 | TRBD1 | TGTGCCAGCAGTTCACAGCGACTCGGGACAGGGGTCATCTATGGCTACACCTTC | CASSSQRLGTGVIYGYTF
NA | TRBJ2-4 | TRBV30 | TRBD2 | TGTGCCTTGAGACCGGGGGGGAACATTCAGTACTTC | CALRPGGNIQYF
once | TRBJ1-4 | TRBV19 | NA | TGTGCCAGTACCAAAGAGAGACAGTATCCGGGTGAAAAACTGTTTTTT | CASTKERQYPGEKLFF
NA | TRBJ1-6 | TRBV25-1 | TRBD1 | TGTGCCAGCACCCAGGGACAGTTTTCACCCCTCCACTTT | CASTQGQFSPLHF
NA | TRBJ2-1 | TRBV6-4 | NA | TGTGCCAGCAGTGAGTCTACAGTCCACAATGAGCAGTTCTTC | CASSESTVHNEQFF
once | TRBJ2-7 | TRBV6-5 | NA | TGTGCCAGCAGTTATAAAGGCCTGGGCCCCGGCGAGCAGTACTTC | CASSYKGLGPGEQYF
NA | TRBJ2-7 | TRBV7-8 | TRBD2 | TGTGCCAGCAGCTCCGAATTCCCAGCGGGGTTTACCTACGAGCAGTACTTC | CASSSEFPAGFTYEQYF
NA | TRBJ1-2 | TRBV19 | TRBD1 | TGTGCCAGTAGTATAAAAGGGACAGGGCACTATGGCTACACCTTC | CASSIKGTGHYGYTF
once | TRBJ1-5 | TRBV6-5 | NA | TGTGCCAGCAATCGAGGGGGTCCTCAGCCCCAGCATTTT | CASNRGGPQPQHF
NA | TRBJ2-5 | TRBV7-2 | TRBD2 | TGTGCCAGCAGCCCTACTTATAGGGGCGGGAGGGCCGGTCAGACCCAGTACTTC | CASSPTYRGGRAGQTQYF
NA | TRBJ2-7 | TRBV6-6 | TRBD1 | TGTGCCAGCAGTTATACGACAGGGATCCACGAGCAGTACTTC | CASSYTTGIHEQYF
once | TRBJ1-4 | TRBV11-2 | TRBD1 | TGTGCCAGCAGCTTAGATGCAGGGGGACGTGAAAAACTGTTTTTT | CASSLDAGGREKLFF
NA | TRBJ2-2 | TRBV5-5 | TRBD2 | TGTGCCAGCAGCTTGTTCCTAGCGGGGGCGAACACCGGGGAGCTGTTTTTT | CASSLFLAGANTGELFF
NA | TRBJ2-5 | TRBV24-1 | NA | TGTGCCACCAGTGATATTGCTGGCTTGGAGACCCAGTACTTC | CATSDIAGLETQYF
NA | TRBJ2-5 | TRBV6-5 | NA | TGTGCCACCTCCCCCGGGCGGGCGACCCAGTACTTC | CATSPGRATQYF
once | TRBJ2-7 | TRBV6-2/TRBV6-3 | TRBD1 | TGTGCCAGCAGTTACGAGGGACAGACAAGGGACTACGAGCAGTACTTC | CASSYEGQTRDYEQYF
NA | TRBJ2-7 | TRBV27 | TRBD1 | TGTGCCAGCAGCCGACAGGGGGCTGGCTACGAGCAGTACTTC | CASSRQGAGYEQYF
few | TRBJ2-1 | TRBV19 | TRBD2 | TGTGCCAGTAGTATAGACCCTAGCGGGGGGGGATTGGATGAGCAGTTCTTC | CASSIDPSGGGLDEQFF
NA | TRBJ1-2 | TRBV6-6 | TRBD1 | TGTGCCAGCAGTCCACGACAGGGGGCTGTTTATGGCTACACCTTC | CASSPRQGAVYGYTF
NA | TRBJ1-2 | TRBV19 | NA | TGTGCCAGTAGTCGCTCGGGACAAATCTATGGCTACACCTTC | CASSRSGQIYGYTF